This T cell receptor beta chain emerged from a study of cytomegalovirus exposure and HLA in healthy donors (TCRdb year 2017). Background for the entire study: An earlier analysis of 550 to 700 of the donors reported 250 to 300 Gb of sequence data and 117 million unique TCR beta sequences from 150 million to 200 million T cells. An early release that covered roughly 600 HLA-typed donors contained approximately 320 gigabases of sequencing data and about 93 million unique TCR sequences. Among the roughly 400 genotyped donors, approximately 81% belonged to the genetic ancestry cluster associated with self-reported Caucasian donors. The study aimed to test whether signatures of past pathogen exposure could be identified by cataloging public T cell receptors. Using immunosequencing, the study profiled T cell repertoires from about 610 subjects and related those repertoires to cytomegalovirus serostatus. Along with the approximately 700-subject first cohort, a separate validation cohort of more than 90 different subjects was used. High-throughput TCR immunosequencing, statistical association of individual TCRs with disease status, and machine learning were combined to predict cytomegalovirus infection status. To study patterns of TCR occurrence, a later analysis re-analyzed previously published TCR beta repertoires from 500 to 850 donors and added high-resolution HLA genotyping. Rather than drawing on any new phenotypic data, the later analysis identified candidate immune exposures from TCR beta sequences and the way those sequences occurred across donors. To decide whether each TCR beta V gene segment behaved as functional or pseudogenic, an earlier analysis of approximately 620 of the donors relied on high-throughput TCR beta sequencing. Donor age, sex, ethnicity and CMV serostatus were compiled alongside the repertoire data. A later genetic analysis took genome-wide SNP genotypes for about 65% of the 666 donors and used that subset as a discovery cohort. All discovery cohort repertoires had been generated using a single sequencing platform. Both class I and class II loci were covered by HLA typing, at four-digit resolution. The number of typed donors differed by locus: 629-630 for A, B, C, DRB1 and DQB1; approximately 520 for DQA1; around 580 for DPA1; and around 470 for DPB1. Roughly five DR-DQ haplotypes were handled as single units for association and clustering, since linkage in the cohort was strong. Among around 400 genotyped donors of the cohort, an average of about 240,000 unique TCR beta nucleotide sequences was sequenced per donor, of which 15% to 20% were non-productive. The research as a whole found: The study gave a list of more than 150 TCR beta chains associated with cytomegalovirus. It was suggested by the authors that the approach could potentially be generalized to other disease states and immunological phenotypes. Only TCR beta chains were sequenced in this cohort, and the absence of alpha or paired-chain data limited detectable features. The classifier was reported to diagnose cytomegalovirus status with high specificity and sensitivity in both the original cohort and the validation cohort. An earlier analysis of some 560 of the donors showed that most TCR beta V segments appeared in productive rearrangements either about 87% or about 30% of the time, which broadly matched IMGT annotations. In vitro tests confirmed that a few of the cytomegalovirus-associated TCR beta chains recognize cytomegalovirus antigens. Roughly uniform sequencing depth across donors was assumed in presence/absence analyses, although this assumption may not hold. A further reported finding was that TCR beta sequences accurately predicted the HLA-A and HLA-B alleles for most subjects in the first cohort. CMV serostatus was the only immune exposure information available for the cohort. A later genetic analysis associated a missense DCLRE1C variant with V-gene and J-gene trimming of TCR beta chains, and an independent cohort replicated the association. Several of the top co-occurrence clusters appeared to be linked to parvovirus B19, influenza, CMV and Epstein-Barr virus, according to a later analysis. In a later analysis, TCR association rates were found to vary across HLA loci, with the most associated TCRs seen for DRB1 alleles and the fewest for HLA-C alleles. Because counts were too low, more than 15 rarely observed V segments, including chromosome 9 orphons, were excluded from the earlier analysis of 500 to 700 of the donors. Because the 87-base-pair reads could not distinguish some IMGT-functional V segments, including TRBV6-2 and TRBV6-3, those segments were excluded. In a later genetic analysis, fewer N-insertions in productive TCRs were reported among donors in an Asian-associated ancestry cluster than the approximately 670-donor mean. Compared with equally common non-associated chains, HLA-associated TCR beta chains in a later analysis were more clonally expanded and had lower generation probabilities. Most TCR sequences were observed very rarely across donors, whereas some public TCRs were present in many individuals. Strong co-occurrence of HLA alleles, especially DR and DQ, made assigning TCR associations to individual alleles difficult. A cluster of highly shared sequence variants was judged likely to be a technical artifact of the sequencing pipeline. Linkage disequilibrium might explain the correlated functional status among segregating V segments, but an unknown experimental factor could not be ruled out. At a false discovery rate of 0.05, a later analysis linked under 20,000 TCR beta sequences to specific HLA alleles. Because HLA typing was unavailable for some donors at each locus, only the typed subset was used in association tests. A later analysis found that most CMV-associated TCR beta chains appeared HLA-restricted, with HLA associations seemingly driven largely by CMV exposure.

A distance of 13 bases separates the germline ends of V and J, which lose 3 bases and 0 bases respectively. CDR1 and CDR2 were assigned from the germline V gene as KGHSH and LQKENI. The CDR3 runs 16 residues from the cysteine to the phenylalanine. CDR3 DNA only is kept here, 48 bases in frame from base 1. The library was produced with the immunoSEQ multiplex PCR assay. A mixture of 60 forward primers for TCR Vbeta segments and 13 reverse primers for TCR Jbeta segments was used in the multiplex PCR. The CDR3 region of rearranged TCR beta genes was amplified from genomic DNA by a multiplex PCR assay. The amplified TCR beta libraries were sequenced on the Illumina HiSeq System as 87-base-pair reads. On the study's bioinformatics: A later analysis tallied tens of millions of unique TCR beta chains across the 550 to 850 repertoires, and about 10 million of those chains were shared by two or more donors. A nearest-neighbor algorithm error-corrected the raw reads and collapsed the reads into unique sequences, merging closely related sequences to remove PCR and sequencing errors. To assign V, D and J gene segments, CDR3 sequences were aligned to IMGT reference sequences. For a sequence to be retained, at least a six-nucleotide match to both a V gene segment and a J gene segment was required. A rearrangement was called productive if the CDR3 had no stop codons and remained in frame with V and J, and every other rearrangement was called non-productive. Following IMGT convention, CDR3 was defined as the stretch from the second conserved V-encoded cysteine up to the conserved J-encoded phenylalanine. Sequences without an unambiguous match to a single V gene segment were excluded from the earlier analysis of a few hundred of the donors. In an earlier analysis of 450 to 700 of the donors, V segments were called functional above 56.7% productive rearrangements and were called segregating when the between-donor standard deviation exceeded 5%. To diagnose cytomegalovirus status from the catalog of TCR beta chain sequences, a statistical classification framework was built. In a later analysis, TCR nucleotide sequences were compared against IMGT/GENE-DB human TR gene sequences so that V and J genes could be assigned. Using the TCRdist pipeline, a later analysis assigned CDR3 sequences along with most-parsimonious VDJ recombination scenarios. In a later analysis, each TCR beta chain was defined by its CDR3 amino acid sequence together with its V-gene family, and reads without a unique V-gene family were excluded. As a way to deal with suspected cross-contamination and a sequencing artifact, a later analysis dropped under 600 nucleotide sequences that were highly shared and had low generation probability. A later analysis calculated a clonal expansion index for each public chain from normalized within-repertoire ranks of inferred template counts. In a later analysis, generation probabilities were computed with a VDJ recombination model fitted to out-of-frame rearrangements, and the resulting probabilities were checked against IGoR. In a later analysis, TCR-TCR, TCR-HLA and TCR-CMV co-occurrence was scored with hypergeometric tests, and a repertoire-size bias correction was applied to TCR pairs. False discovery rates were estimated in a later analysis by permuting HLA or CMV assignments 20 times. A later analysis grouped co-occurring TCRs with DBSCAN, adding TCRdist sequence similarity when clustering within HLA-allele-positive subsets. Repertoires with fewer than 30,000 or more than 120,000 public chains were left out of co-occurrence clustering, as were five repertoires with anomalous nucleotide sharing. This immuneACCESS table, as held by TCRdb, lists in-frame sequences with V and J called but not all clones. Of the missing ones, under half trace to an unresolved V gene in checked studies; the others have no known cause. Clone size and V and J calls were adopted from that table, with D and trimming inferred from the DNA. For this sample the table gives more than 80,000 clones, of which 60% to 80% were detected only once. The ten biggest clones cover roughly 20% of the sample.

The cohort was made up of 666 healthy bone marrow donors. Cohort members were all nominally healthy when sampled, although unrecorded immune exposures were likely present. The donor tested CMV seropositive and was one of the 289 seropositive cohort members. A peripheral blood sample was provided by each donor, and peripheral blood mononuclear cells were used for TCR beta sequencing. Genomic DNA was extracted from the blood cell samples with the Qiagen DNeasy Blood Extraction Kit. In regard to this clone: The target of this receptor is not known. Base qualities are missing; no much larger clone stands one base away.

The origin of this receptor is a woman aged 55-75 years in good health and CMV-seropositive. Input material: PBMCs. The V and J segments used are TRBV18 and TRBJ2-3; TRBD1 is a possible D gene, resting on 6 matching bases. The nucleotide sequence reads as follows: TGTGCCAGCTCACCTTGGACAGCTTCTAGCACAGATACGCAGTATTTT. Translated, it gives CASSPWTASSTDTQYF.